Described below is a single T cell receptor (beta chain) sequence and its context. This record belongs to a study of PD-1 blockade in classical Hodgkin lymphoma. Profiled with immunoSEQ multiplex PCR; TCRdb holds only in-frame clones, not every one. The profile shows about 90,000 clones, approximately 90% of them singletons. Regarding time point: cycle 4 day 1 (C4D1), after around six weeks of nivolumab. Autologous stem cell transplantation was followed by relapse in every patient, and brentuximab vedotin exposure varied. This CDR3 has 11 amino acids. The V and J ends lost 2 bases and 7 bases respectively, with 6 bases between them. The germline V gene has CDR1 SGHTA and CDR2 FQGNSA.

This receptor was obtained from a human donor with classical Hodgkin lymphoma. Sequenced here: peripheral blood mononuclear cells (PBMCs), sampled before the fourth cycle of nivolumab. The chain links TRBV7-2 to TRBJ2-7; D uncertain. The CDR3: CASSLFPEQYF. The CDR3 DNA reads as TGTGCCAGCAGCTTATTTCCGGAGCAGTACTTC.